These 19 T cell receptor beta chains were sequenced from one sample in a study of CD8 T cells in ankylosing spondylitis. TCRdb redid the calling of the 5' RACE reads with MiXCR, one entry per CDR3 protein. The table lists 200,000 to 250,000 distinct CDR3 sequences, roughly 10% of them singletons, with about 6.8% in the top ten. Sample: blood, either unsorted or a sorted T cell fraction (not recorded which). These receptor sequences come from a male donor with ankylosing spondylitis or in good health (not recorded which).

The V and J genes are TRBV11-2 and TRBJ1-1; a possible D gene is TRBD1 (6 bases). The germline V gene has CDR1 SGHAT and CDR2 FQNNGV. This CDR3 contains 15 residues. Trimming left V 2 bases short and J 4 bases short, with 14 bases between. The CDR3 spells CASSLPTGKATEAFF. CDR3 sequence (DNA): TGTGCCAGCAGCTTACCTACAGGGAAGGCCACTGAAGCTTTCTTT.

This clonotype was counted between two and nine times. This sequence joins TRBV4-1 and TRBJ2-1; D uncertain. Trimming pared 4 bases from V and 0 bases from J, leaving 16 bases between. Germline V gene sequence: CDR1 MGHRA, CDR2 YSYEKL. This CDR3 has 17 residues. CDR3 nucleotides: TGCGCCAGCAGCCCCTGGAGCCAGCCGAGCTCCTACAATGAGCAGTTCTTC. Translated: CASSPWSQPSSYNEQFF.

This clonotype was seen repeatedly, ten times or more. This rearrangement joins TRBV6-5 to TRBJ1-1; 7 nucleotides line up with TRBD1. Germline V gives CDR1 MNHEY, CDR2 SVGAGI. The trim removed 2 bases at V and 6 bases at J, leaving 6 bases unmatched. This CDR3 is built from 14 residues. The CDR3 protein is CASSYTTGMAEAFF. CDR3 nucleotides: TGTGCCAGCAGTTACACGACAGGGATGGCTGAAGCTTTCTTT.

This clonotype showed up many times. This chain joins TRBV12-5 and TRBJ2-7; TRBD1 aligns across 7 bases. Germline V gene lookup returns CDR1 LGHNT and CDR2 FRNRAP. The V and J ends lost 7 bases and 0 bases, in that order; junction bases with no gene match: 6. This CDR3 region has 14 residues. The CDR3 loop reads CASDPTGNSYEQYF. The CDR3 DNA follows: TGTGCTAGTGATCCGACAGGGAACTCCTACGAGCAGTACTTC.

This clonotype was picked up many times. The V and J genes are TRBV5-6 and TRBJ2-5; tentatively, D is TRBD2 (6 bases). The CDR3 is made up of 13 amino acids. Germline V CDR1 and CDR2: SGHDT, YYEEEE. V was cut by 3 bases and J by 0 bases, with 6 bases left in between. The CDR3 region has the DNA TGTGCCAGCAGCTGGACTAACCAAGAGACCCAGTACTTC. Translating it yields CASSWTNQETQYF.

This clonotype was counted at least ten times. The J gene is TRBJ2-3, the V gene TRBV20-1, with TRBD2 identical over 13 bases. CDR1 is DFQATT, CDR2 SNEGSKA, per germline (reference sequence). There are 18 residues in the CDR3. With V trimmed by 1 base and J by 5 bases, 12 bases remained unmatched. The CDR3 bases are TGCAGTGCTAGAGCTGGCACTAGCGGGAGGGCCATGGGAGATACGCAGTATTTT. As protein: CSARAGTSGRAMGDTQYF.

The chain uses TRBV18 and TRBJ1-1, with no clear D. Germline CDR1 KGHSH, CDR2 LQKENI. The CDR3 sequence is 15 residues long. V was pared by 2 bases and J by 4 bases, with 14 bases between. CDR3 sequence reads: CASSPFAGESTEAFF. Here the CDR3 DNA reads TGTGCCAGCTCACCATTCGCAGGAGAGAGCACTGAAGCTTTCTTT.

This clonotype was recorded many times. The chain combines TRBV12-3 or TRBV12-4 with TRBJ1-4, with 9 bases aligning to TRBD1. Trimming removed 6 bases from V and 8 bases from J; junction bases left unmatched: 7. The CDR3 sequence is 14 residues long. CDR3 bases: TGTGCCAGCAGCGTACAGGGGGCTCGGGAAAAACTGTTTTTT. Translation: CASSVQGAREKLFF.

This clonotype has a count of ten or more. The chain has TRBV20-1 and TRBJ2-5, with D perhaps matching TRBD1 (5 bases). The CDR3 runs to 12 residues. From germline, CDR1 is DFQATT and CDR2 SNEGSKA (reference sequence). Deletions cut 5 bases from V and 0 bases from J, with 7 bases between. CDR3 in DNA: TGCAGTGCTGACAGATACCAAGAGACCCAGTACTTC. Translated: CSADRYQETQYF.

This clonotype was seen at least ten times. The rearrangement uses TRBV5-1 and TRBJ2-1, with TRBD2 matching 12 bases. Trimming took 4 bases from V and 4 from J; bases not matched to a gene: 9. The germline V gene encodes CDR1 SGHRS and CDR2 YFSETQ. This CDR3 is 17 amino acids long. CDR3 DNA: TGCGCCAGCAGCCTAGGCTGGACTAGCGGGGCGTACAATGAGCAGTTCTTC. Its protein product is CASSLGWTSGAYNEQFF.

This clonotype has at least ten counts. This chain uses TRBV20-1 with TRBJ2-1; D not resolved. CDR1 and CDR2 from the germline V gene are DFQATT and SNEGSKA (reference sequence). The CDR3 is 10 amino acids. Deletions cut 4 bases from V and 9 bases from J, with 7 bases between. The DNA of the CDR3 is TGCAGTGCTATGAAATCTGAGCAGTTCTTC. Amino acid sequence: CSAMKSEQFF.

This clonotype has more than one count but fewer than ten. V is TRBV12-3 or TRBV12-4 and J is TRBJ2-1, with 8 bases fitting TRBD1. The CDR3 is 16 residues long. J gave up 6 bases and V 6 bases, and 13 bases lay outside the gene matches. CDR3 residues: CASSPPPGTGPNEQFF. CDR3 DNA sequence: TGTGCCAGCAGCCCTCCGCCCGGGACAGGTCCCAATGAGCAGTTCTTC.

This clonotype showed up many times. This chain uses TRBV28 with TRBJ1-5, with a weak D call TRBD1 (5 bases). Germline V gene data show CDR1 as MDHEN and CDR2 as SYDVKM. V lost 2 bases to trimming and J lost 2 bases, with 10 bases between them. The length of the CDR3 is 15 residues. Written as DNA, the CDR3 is TGTGCCAGCAGTTTAATATCAGGGCGCAATCAGCCCCAGCATTTT. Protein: CASSLISGRNQPQHF.

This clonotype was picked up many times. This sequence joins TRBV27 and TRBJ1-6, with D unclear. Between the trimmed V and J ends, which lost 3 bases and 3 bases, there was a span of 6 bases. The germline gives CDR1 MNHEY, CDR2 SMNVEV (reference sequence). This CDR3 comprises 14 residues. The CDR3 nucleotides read TGTGCCAGCAGTTTCCGTTTCTATAATTCACCCCTCCACTTT. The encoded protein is CASSFRFYNSPLHF.

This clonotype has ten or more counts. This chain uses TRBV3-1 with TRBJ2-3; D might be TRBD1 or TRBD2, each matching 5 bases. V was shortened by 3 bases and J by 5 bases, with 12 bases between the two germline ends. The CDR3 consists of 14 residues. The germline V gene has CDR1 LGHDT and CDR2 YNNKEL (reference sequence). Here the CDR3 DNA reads TGTGCCAGCAGCCAGGGACCGGCCGAAGATACGCAGTATTTT. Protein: CASSQGPAEDTQYF.

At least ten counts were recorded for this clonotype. The CDR3 loop is CASSLGGTVNTEAFF. DNA for the CDR3: TGTGCCAGCAGCTTGGGCGGGACAGTGAACACTGAAGCTTTCTTT. This chain joins TRBV5-5 and TRBJ1-1, with 7 bases matching TRBD1. This CDR3 has 15 amino acids. V trimming: 0 bases; J trimming: 0 bases; junction bases outside the gene matches: 2. CDR1 is SGHKS and CDR2 is YYEKEE in the germline V gene (reference sequence). Full variable domain (outside the CDR3, taken from reference TRBV5-5 and TRBJ1-1): DAGVTQSPTHLIKTRGQQVTLRCSPISGHKSVSWYQQVLGQGPQFIFQYYEKEERGRGNFPDRFSARQFPNYSSELNVNALLLGDSALYLCASSLGGTVNTEAFFGQGTRLTVV.

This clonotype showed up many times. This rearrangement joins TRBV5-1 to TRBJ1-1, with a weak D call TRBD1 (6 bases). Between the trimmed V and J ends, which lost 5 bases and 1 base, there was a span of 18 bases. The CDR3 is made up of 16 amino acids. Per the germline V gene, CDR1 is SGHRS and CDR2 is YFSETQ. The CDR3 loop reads CASSGGLEGANTEAFF. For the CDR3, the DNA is TGCGCCAGCAGTGGGGGGCTTGAGGGAGCGAACACTGAAGCTTTCTTT. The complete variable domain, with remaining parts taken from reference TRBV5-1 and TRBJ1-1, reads KAGVTQTPRYLIKTRGQQVTLSCSPISGHRSVSWYQQTPGQGLQFLFEYFSETQRNKGNFPGRFSGRQFSNSRSEMNVSTLELGDSALYLCASSGGLEGANTEAFFGQGTRLTVV.

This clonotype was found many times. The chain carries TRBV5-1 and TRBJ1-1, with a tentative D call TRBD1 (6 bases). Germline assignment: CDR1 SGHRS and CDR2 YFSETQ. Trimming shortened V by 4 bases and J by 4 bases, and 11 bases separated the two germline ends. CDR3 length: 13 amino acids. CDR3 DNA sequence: TGCGCCAGCAGCCCGGGGGGGGCCACTGAAGCTTTCTTT. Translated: CASSPGGATEAFF.

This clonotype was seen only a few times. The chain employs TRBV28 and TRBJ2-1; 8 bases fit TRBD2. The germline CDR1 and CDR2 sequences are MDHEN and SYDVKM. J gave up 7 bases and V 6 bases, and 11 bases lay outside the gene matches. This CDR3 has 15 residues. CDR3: CASRGERERRNEQFF. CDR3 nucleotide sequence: TGTGCCAGCAGAGGTGAGCGGGAGCGTCGTAATGAGCAGTTCTTC. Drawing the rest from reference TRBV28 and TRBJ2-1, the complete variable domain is DVKVTQSSRYLVKRTGEKVFLECVQDMDHENMFWYRQDPGLGLRLIYFSYDVKMKEKGDIPEGYSVSREKKERFSLILESASTNQTSMYLCASRGERERRNEQFFGPGTRLTVL.